The present T cell receptor (beta chain) was sequenced within a study of beta chain features in type 1 diabetes. Overall study context: Under 110,000,000 sorted cells were examined across all samples.

As for this clone: Its antigen is unknown.

The isolated RNA, all of it, was reverse transcribed, so expressed TCRB transcripts were what got sequenced. Using immunoSEQ multiplex PCR, the repertoire was profiled, and TCRdb retains in-frame clones only, with some absent. Of 140,000 to 150,000 clones in the sample, 40% to 60% were seen once. Findings of the study overall: There was no resolution here of whether HLA type influences TCRB rearrangement. Naive, central memory and Treg TCRB repertoires appeared more alike in patients than in healthy donors.

Trimming at V came to 5 bases and at J to 5 bases, leaving 10 bases not matched to a gene. CDR1 and CDR2 from the germline V gene are SGHTA and FQGNSA. This CDR3 has 16 residues. The specimen sequenced was Tregs from blood. This clonotype was sampled from a man in his late teens or twenties in good health. V gene TRBV7-2 combines with J gene TRBJ2-5; 11 positions agree with TRBD2. CDR3 in amino acids: CASSPRLAGGWETQYF. As DNA, the CDR3 is TGTGCCAGCAGCCCGCGGTTAGCGGGAGGGTGGGAGACCCAGTACTTC.